This T cell receptor beta chain was profiled in a study of blood T cell repertoires in COVID-19. Study in general: Whether acute or convalescent, the COVID-19 samples came from the United States, Italy and Spain. T cells, B-cell-depleted T cells, or PBMCs provided the cDNA or gDNA that served as material.

Study processing details: Estimated nucleated cell counts came from reference gene primer amplification. Data came from immunoSEQ multiplex PCR; TCRdb stores just in-frame clones and leaves some out. That table gives V, J and clone size, and the DNA gave D and trimming. Seen here are some 200,000 clones, about 86% observed once, and the top ten hold roughly 1.5%. This clone was counted between two and nine times. The TCR comes from a man in his late teens or twenties with active or convalescent COVID-19. The sequenced sample was peripheral blood.

Here the CDR3 reads CASSQEWGRPYEQYF. CDR3 nucleotides: TGTGCCAGCAGCCAAGAATGGGGGAGGCCCTACGAGCAGTACTTC. The chain employs TRBV4-2 and TRBJ2-7; D might be TRBD2 (6 bases). From germline, CDR1 is LGHNA and CDR2 YNFKEQ. Trimming removed 0 bases from V and 2 bases from J, with 11 bases in between. This CDR3 comprises 15 residues.